Listed below are T cell receptor beta chains from one sample, sequenced in a study of cytomegalovirus exposure and HLA in healthy donors. Only in-frame clones appear in the TCRdb table, and some are missing; sequencing was by immunoSEQ multiplex PCR. The sample features more than 50,000 clones, with roughly 9.6% in its top ten. Sequencing was carried out using PBMCs. Receptor source: a man aged 45 to 65 in good health and CMV-seropositive. Each CDR3 is given with its conserved first and last residue. Fields, in order: V gene, D gene, J gene, CDR3 protein, CDR3 DNA. A D gene is named only where the DNA matches it firmly.

TRBV7-6,-,TRBJ2-7,CASSLAGGLSYEQYF,TGTGCCAGCAGCTTAGCGGGGGGGCTCTCCTACGAGCAGTACTTC
TRBV5-6,TRBD1,TRBJ2-1,CASSLVGQGVYNEQFF,TGTGCCAGCAGCTTGGTGGGGCAGGGGGTTTACAATGAGCAGTTCTTC
TRBV30,-,TRBJ2-1,CAWKQGDLRYNEQFF,TGTGCCTGGAAGCAGGGGGACTTACGCTACAATGAGCAGTTCTTC
TRBV2,TRBD2,TRBJ2-7,CASIPQGTSGRIGRQYF,TGTGCCAGCATTCCACAGGGGACTAGCGGGAGGATCGGCCGGCAGTACTTC
TRBV6-1,TRBD1,TRBJ1-2,CASTAGTANNYGYTF,TGTGCCAGCACCGCGGGGACAGCGAATAACTATGGCTACACCTTC
TRBV7-7,TRBD2,TRBJ2-5,CASSSAAGLETQYF,TGTGCTAGCAGCTCAGCAGCGGGGTTAGAGACCCAGTACTTC
TRBV19,TRBD2,TRBJ2-5,CASSGGRGETQYF,TGTGCCAGTAGTGGCGGGAGAGGTGAGACCCAGTACTTC
TRBV29-1,-,TRBJ1-1,CSVETTEGQGVYTEAFF,TGCAGCGTTGAAACCACCGAAGGGCAGGGTGTATACACTGAAGCTTTCTTT
TRBV5-1,TRBD1,TRBJ1-6,CASSFDRGGNSPLHF,TGCGCCAGCAGCTTCGACAGGGGCGGGAATTCACCCCTCCACTTT
TRBV4-1,-,TRBJ2-7,CASSQGGKGGYEQYF,TGCGCCAGCAGCCAAGGAGGGAAAGGGGGTTACGAGCAGTACTTC
TRBV4-3,TRBD1,TRBJ1-6,CASSPLPPVTLRGRSSPLHF,TGCGCCAGCAGCCCCTTACCCCCAGTTACTTTAAGGGGGCGAAGTTCACCCCTCCACTTT
TRBV7-8,-,TRBJ1-4,CASSFRRTNEKLFF,TGTGCCAGCAGCTTTAGGAGAACTAATGAAAAACTGTTTTTT
TRBV9,-,TRBJ2-3,CASSVGGLPTDTQYF,TGTGCCAGCAGCGTAGGAGGACTACCCACAGATACGCAGTATTTT
TRBV10-1,-,TRBJ1-4,CAGRESGLTGTTNEKLFF,TGCGCCGGACGGGAGTCGGGTTTGACGGGGACGACGAATGAAAAACTGTTTTTT
TRBV9,TRBD2,TRBJ2-2,CASSSSGTSRAGELFF,TGTGCCAGCAGCTCCTCCGGGACTAGTAGGGCCGGGGAGCTGTTTTTT
TRBV6-6,TRBD1,TRBJ1-2,CASSRDSNNYGYTF,TGTGCCAGCTCCAGGGACAGCAATAACTATGGCTACACCTTC
TRBV6-1,-,TRBJ2-7,CASSEAGYRTYEQYF,TGTGCCAGCAGTGAAGCGGGATACAGGACCTACGAGCAGTACTTC
TRBV4-1,TRBD2,TRBJ2-3,CASSQGPSGGTDTQYF,TGCGCCAGCAGCCAAGGCCCTAGCGGAGGCACAGATACGCAGTATTTT
TRBV7-9,-,TRBJ1-1,CASSRTGNEAFF,TGTGCCAGCAGCCGAACAGGAAATGAAGCTTTCTTT
TRBV4-1,TRBD1,TRBJ2-3,CASSQAMTGTGSASTDTQYF,TGCGCCAGCAGCCAAGCCATGACCGGGACAGGTTCTGCTAGCACAGATACGCAGTATTTT
TRBV14,TRBD2,TRBJ2-7,CASSHLAGGSPYEQYF,TGTGCCAGCAGCCATCTAGCGGGAGGGAGCCCCTACGAGCAGTACTTC
TRBV11-3,-,TRBJ2-7,CASSLQGTYEQYF,TGTGCCAGCAGCTTACAGGGTACCTACGAGCAGTACTTC
TRBV19,TRBD1,TRBJ2-2,CASSMGQATGELFF,TGTGCCAGTAGTATGGGACAGGCCACCGGGGAGCTGTTTTTT
TRBV7-9,TRBD1,TRBJ2-7,CASSRLGDRTYEQYF,TGTGCCAGCAGCCGACTTGGGGACAGGACCTACGAGCAGTACTTC
TRBV30,-,TRBJ2-1,CAWNRGSDNEQFF,TGTGCCTGGAATAGGGGTTCCGACAATGAGCAGTTCTTC
TRBV14,-,TRBJ2-3,CASSLQEDTQYF,TGTGCCAGCAGCCTACAGGAAGATACGCAGTATTTT
TRBV30,TRBD1,TRBJ1-2,CAFLLRDRGRDGYTF,TGTGCCTTCTTACTCCGGGACAGGGGTAGGGATGGCTACACCTTC
TRBV4-3,-,TRBJ2-7,CASSQPLVGASEQYF,TGCGCCAGCAGCCAACCTCTGGTGGGGGCAAGCGAGCAGTACTTC
TRBV28,-,TRBJ2-7,CASSFAWDVAGTYEQYF,TGTGCCAGCAGTTTTGCATGGGACGTGGCGGGGACCTACGAGCAGTACTTC
TRBV7-7,-,TRBJ2-7,CASSPPSSYEQYF,TGTGCTAGCAGCCCACCGAGCTCCTACGAGCAGTACTTC
TRBV4-3,TRBD2,TRBJ2-7,CASSPGTSGSSEQYF,TGCGCCAGCAGTCCCGGGACTAGCGGGAGTAGCGAGCAGTACTTC
TRBV28,-,TRBJ2-7,CASSDLGGARYEQYF,TGTGCCAGCAGCGACCTTGGGGGGGCGCGATACGAGCAGTACTTC
TRBV30,-,TRBJ1-2,CARDSRNYGYTF,TGTGCCCGAGATTCAAGAAACTATGGCTACACCTTC